The 13 T cell receptor beta chains below all came from one sample that was sequenced in a study of monozygotic twins with inflammatory bowel disease. Following a re-call of the 5' RACE reads, TCRdb has one entry per CDR3 protein and lacks DNA. The listing contains fewer than 350,000 distinct CDR3 sequences. The sample comprised blood. The source is a human donor with ulcerative colitis or Crohn's disease, or a healthy co-twin of an affected twin (not recorded which).

The chain joins TRBV6-5 to TRBJ1-5. This CDR3 comprises 14 residues. Per germline, CDR1 MNHEY and CDR2 SVGAGI. The CDR3 sequence: CASSYSRDHQPQHF.

The V and J genes are TRBV10-3 and TRBJ2-7; TCRdb proposes TRBD1, but this gene call is untestable without DNA. The germline gives CDR1 ENHRY, CDR2 SYGVKD. The length of the CDR3 is 17 residues. CDR3 residues: CAISERGGQGSTYEQYF.

The chain is built from TRBV27 and TRBJ2-3; the D call from TCRdb, TRBD2, cannot be confirmed without DNA. The germline CDR1 and CDR2 sequences are MNHEY and SMNVEV (reference sequence). This CDR3 contains 17 residues. The CDR3 sequence: CASSLPSGGGSTDTQYF.

The gene calls are TRBV4-1 and TRBJ1-2. The CDR3 contains 16 residues. CDR1 MGHRA and CDR2 YSYEKL come from the germline V gene. The CDR3 spells CASSHFLPQINYGYTF.

The rearrangement uses TRBV6-2 or TRBV6-3 and TRBJ2-2. The germline CDR1 and CDR2 sequences are MNHEY and SVGEGT. This CDR3 has 13 amino acids. The CDR3 spells CASSFYNTGELFF.

This chain connects TRBV29-1 to TRBJ2-1; no DNA is available, so the TRBD1 call from TCRdb remains unchecked. Germline V gene lookup returns CDR1 SQVTM and CDR2 ANQGSEA. CDR3 length: 18 amino acids. This chain's CDR3 is CSASGTGLSGSSYNEQFF.

The V gene is TRBV5-4, the J gene TRBJ2-7; TCRdb names TRBD2, which stays unverified in the absence of DNA. CDR1 and CDR2 from the germline V gene are SGHNT and YYREEE (reference sequence). CDR3 length equals 14 residues. CDR3 sequence reads: CASSLISGGLEQYF.

The rearrangement links TRBV7-8 to TRBJ2-1; TCRdb outputs TRBD2, but without DNA this stays unchecked. CDR3 length: 18 amino acids. Germline V lookup: CDR1 SGHVS, CDR2 FQNEAQ. The chain's CDR3 is CASSHYPGTSGRDNEQFF.

The rearrangement uses TRBV5-1 and TRBJ2-5; TCRdb indicates TRBD1, and absent DNA this call remains unverified. The V gene's germline CDR1 is SGHRS and CDR2 YFSETQ. The CDR3 extends over 14 amino acids. The CDR3 reads CASSPAGGAETQYF.

This chain links TRBV5-1 with TRBJ1-5; TCRdb's D call of TRBD1 is untestable without DNA. The CDR3 runs to 17 residues. CDR1 is SGHRS, CDR2 YFSETQ, per germline. The CDR3: CASSPGEGVSGNQPQHF.

The rearrangement uses TRBV20-1 and TRBJ1-5; TCRdb's D gene call, TRBD1, goes unchecked for lack of DNA. From germline, CDR1 is DFQATT and CDR2 SNEGSKA (reference sequence). The CDR3 has 16 amino acids. The CDR3 loop reads CSARDLVKGTYQPQHF.

V is TRBV14 and J is TRBJ2-3; TCRdb's D call of TRBD1 is untestable without DNA. The CDR3 length is 15 residues. CDR1 is SGHDN, CDR2 FVKESK, per germline. CDR3 loop: CASSPDRWSTDTQYF.

This chain connects TRBV6-2 or TRBV6-3 to TRBJ1-6; TCRdb gives TRBD1 as the D gene, but with no DNA this cannot be confirmed. This CDR3 region has 13 residues. Germline V gene lookup returns CDR1 MNHEY and CDR2 SVGEGT. CDR3 sequence reads: CASSKDSAGPLHF.